The 5 T cell receptor beta chains in this list originate from one sample, sequenced in a study of OX40 agonist ivuxolimab in advanced cancers. Repertoires were generated with immunoSEQ multiplex PCR, while TCRdb's copy carries only in-frame clones and drops some. Here the sample spans roughly 60,000 clones, approximately 88% being singletons. Here the sequenced sample was CD4+ or CD8+ T cells sorted from blood, taken in a trial of the OX40 agonist ivuxolimab. The source is an adult with an advanced solid tumor such as melanoma, head and neck, liver or kidney cancer.

The chain combines TRBV5-1 with TRBJ2-5; 7 bases line up with TRBD1. The germline gives CDR1 SGHRS, CDR2 YFSETQ. This CDR3 is built from 13 residues. V shed 4 bases and J 6 bases; nucleotides not matched to a gene: 6. The DNA for the CDR3 is TGCGCCAGCAGCCAAGGACAGGTCCAGACCCAGTACTTC. Translated: CASSQGQVQTQYF.

The CDR3 loop reads CASSYSQGPNEQFF. The CDR3 region has the DNA TGTGCCAGCAGTTACTCCCAGGGACCAAATGAGCAGTTCTTC. The chain uses TRBV6-5 and TRBJ2-1; the D gene could be TRBD1 or TRBD2 (5 bases each). Per the germline V gene, CDR1 is MNHEY and CDR2 is SVGAGI. CDR3 length: 14 residues. Between the trimmed V and J ends, which lost 0 bases and 7 bases, there was a span of 10 bases.

The chain couples TRBV30 to TRBJ2-1, with D perhaps being TRBD1 or TRBD2 (5 bases each). Germline-derived CDR1 and CDR2 are GTSNPN and SVGIG (reference sequence). V shed 2 bases and J shed 8 bases, with 16 bases lying between them. The CDR3 runs 14 residues. For the CDR3, the DNA is TGTGCCTGGAGTACTGGGACCCCAGGGCATGAGCAGTTCTTC. Translation gives CAWSTGTPGHEQFF.

This clone was observed once. The rearrangement links TRBV6-1 to TRBJ2-3, with 7 bases aligning to TRBD1. This CDR3 is built from 15 residues. V was clipped by 8 bases and J by 2 bases; unmatched bases: 10. Germline CDR1 reads MNHNS; CDR2 reads SASEGT. The CDR3 spells CASQGRDRDTDTQYF. CDR3 sequence (DNA): TGTGCCAGCCAGGGAAGGGACAGAGACACAGATACGCAGTATTTT.

The V and J genes are TRBV6-6 and TRBJ2-3; no reliable D call. Germline values: CDR1 MNHNY, CDR2 SVGAGI (reference sequence). The V and J ends lost 6 bases and 6 bases respectively, with 7 bases between them. This CDR3 contains 11 residues. The CDR3 sequence: CASSVYDTQYF. In nucleotides, the CDR3 is TGTGCCAGCAGCGTGTATGATACGCAGTATTTT.